This T cell receptor beta chain was retrieved from a study of Graves' ophthalmopathy and Graves' hyperthyroidism. Whole-study results and caveats: Blood samples also showed most expanded thyroid clonotypes exceeding 0.001 frequency.

Amplification of TCR beta CDR3 regions used RNA transcripts. The first round was an RT-PCR with HTBI primers, and the second round was a multiplex PCR. TCRdb reprocessed the multiplex PCR reads with MiXCR, giving one entry per CDR3 protein. The sample has 200,000 to 250,000 distinct CDR3 sequences; 45% are singletons. This clonotype was seen a handful of times. Its antigen is as yet unknown. CDR1 is SGHNT, CDR2 YYREEE, per germline (reference sequence). J was trimmed by 7 bases and V by 4 bases; bases with no gene match: 9. The CDR3 totals 16 residues. V gene TRBV5-4 combines with J gene TRBJ2-2; TRBD1 agrees at 11 bases. Material: peripheral blood. This receptor was taken from an adult man with Graves' ophthalmopathy. For the CDR3, the DNA is TGTGCCAGCAGCAGAGGACAGGGGGCTCGGGTCGGGGAGCTGTTTTTT. This encodes CASSRGQGARVGELFF.